This T cell receptor (beta chain) was identified in a study of T cell responses to AZD1222 COVID-19 vaccine. The V end lost 5 bases, the J end lost 2 bases, and 16 bases lay between the germline ends. The CDR3 runs to 16 residues. CDR1 is MDHEN and CDR2 is SYDVKM in the germline V gene. Only in-frame clones appear in the TCRdb table, and some are missing; sequencing was by immunoSEQ multiplex PCR. The sample shows more than 90,000 clones, 84% of them seen only once. This clone showed up just once. Antigen: not known. Study findings and constraints: In all cases, repertoires were sampled only after the peak T cell response.

The source was peripheral blood, collected on day 0 of AZD1222 vaccination. The chain is built from TRBV28 and TRBJ1-5; D is uncertain. The clonotype was recovered from an adult in good health. DNA of the CDR3: TGTGCCAGCAGTCCCGGACTCCTCGGGGGCAATCAGCCCCAGCATTTT. Translating gives CASSPGLLGGNQPQHF.